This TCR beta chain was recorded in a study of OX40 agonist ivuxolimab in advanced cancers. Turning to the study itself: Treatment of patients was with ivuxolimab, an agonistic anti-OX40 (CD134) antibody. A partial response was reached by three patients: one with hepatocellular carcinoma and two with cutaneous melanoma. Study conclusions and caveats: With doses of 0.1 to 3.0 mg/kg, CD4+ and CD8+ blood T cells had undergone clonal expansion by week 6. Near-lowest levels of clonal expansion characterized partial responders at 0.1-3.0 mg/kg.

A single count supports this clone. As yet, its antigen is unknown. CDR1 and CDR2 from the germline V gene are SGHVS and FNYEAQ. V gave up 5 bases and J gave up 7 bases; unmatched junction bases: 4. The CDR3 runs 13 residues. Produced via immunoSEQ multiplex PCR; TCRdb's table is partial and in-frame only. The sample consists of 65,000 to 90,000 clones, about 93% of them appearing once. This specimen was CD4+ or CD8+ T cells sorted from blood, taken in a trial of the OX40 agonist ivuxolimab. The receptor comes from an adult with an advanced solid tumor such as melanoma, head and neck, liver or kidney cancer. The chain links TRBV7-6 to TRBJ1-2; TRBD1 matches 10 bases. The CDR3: CASSLDRGLGYTF. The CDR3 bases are TGTGCCAGCAGCCTTGACAGGGGGCTTGGCTACACCTTC.